The 32 T cell receptor beta chains below were found in one sample sequenced in a study of cytomegalovirus exposure and HLA in healthy donors. 13 Jbeta primers and 60 Vbeta primers were used for the PCR. Only in-frame clones appear in the TCRdb table, and some are missing; sequencing was by immunoSEQ multiplex PCR. The clone table shows 100,000 to 150,000 clones, with the ten largest holding more than 0.9%. Sequencing used PBMCs. These TCRs come from a man aged 18 to 30 in good health and CMV-seronegative.

The chain recombines TRBV10-3 with TRBJ2-1, with 8 positions matching TRBD1. With 6 bases clipped from V and 6 bases from J, the junction kept 10 bases outside the gene matches. Per germline, CDR1 ENHRY and CDR2 SYGVKD. CDR3 length equals 15 residues. The CDR3 sequence: CAISPEQGVVNEQFF. As DNA, the CDR3 is TGTGCCATCAGCCCCGAACAGGGGGTAGTCAATGAGCAGTTCTTC.

The CDR3 nucleotides are TGTGCCAGTAGTACCCTACGCAACTCCAGGGTCTCGGGAAACACCATATATTTT. Its protein product is CASSTLRNSRVSGNTIYF. The rearrangement joins TRBV19 to TRBJ1-3, with D tentatively TRBD1 (5 bases). The CDR3 contains 18 residues. Trimming shortened V by 4 bases and J by 4 bases, and 23 bases separated the two germline ends. From germline, CDR1 is LNHDA and CDR2 SQIVND (reference sequence).

The gene calls are TRBV7-4 and TRBJ1-2; TRBD1 matches 7 bases. V dropped 3 bases and J dropped 4; count of bases not matched to a gene: 5. The CDR3 is 14 residues long. Germline CDR1 reads SGHVT; CDR2 reads SQSDAQ. In nucleotides, the CDR3 is TGTGCCAGCAGCTTGCAGGGGGAAACCTATGGCTACACCTTC. Protein product: CASSLQGETYGYTF.

The chain carries TRBV2 and TRBJ2-1; the D is unclear. The CDR3 runs 10 residues. The V end was cut by 7 bases, the J end by 9 bases, with 7 bases between. In germline, CDR1 is SNHLY, CDR2 FYNNEI. CDR3 in DNA: TGTGCCAGCAAGATCGGTGAGCAGTTCTTC. The encoded protein is CASKIGEQFF.

This chain connects TRBV5-4 to TRBJ2-3, with TRBD2 identical over 8 bases. CDR3 length equals 14 residues. The germline CDR1 and CDR2 sequences are SGHNT and YYREEE (reference sequence). With V trimmed by 4 bases and J by 4 bases, 5 bases remained unmatched. CDR3: CASSPGLAPDTQYF. In DNA form, the CDR3 reads TGTGCCAGCAGCCCCGGACTAGCTCCAGATACGCAGTATTTT.

The DNA of the CDR3 is TGTGCCAGCAGTTACTCGCAGCGAGCTAACTATGGCTACACCTTC. Translating gives CASSYSQRANYGYTF. The chain links TRBV6-5 to TRBJ1-2; D not resolved. The V end was cut by 0 bases, the J end by 0 bases, with 8 bases between. Germline CDR1 and CDR2: MNHEY and SVGAGI. This CDR3 spans 15 amino acids.

V gene TRBV7-9 combines with J gene TRBJ1-1, with TRBD1 identical over 7 bases. Germline CDR1 SEHNR, CDR2 FQNEAQ (reference sequence). Losses at the gene ends were 5 bases for V and 4 bases for J; bases not matched to a gene: 10. The CDR3 runs 15 residues. The CDR3 sequence is CASSPTGRVGTEAFF. The DNA of the CDR3 is TGTGCCAGCAGCCCGACAGGGCGTGTTGGCACTGAAGCTTTCTTT.

J is TRBJ2-3 and V is TRBV5-1; the D gene is possibly TRBD2 (5 bases). The CDR3 totals 14 residues. The V gene's germline CDR1 is SGHRS and CDR2 YFSETQ. Trimming took off 2 bases at V and 2 bases at J, with 9 bases between the two ends. The CDR3 protein is CASSLSDFTDTQYF. The DNA of the CDR3 is TGCGCCAGCAGCTTATCGGACTTCACAGATACGCAGTATTTT.

V gene TRBV5-6 combines with J gene TRBJ2-6, with D tentatively TRBD1 (5 bases). Trimming took off 0 bases at V and 4 bases at J, with 14 bases between the two ends. There are 17 residues in the CDR3. Germline assignment: CDR1 SGHDT and CDR2 YYEEEE. CDR3 amino acids: CASSLVQAAVGANVLTF. The CDR3 DNA sequence: TGTGCCAGCAGCTTGGTACAGGCAGCCGTCGGGGCCAACGTCCTGACTTTC.

The gene calls are TRBV30 and TRBJ2-7; D gene ambiguous. Trimming pared 4 bases from V and 6 bases from J, leaving 10 bases between. The CDR3 is made up of 11 amino acids. CDR1 is GTSNPN and CDR2 is SVGIG in the germline V gene (reference sequence). This CDR3 is CAWTERFEQYF. The CDR3, as DNA: TGTGCCTGGACGGAGCGATTCGAGCAGTACTTC.

This chain links TRBV5-1 with TRBJ2-1; 10 bases fit TRBD2. The CDR3 totals 16 residues. V lost 1 base, J lost 6 bases, and 7 bases stayed unmatched. The V gene's germline CDR1 is SGHRS and CDR2 YFSETQ. The CDR3 DNA reads TGCGCCAGCAGCTTGATGGAAGCGGGGGGGCCCAATGAGCAGTTCTTC. It codes for CASSLMEAGGPNEQFF.

J is TRBJ1-1 and V is TRBV5-4; D may be TRBD1 (5 bases). V gave up 4 bases and J gave up 1 base, with 17 bases separating them. The CDR3 has 16 residues. Germline V gene data show CDR1 as SGHNT and CDR2 as YYREEE (reference sequence). CDR3 DNA: TGTGCCAGCAGCCGCAAGGGAGGGGTCCCGAACACTGAAGCTTTCTTT. Its translation: CASSRKGGVPNTEAFF.

V gene TRBV5-1 combines with J gene TRBJ1-5; 9 positions match TRBD1. Germline lookup yields CDR1 SGHRS and CDR2 YFSETQ. The CDR3 consists of 15 residues. The V segment lost 3 bases and the J segment 3 bases; nucleotides outside the gene matches: 4. The CDR3, as DNA: TGCGCCAGCAGCTCTCGACAGGGGGACAATCAGCCCCAGCATTTT. Its protein product is CASSSRQGDNQPQHF.

V and J are TRBV5-1 and TRBJ1-1; TRBD1 matches at 7 bases. The CDR3 has 13 amino acids. Germline lookup yields CDR1 SGHRS and CDR2 YFSETQ. V dropped 4 bases and J dropped 6; count of bases not matched to a gene: 6. CDR3 coding DNA: TGCGCCAGCAGCGACAGGGTGGGTGCTGAAGCTTTCTTT. Amino acid sequence: CASSDRVGAEAFF.

The rearrangement joins TRBV7-9 to TRBJ2-7; 10 positions match TRBD1. The V gene's germline CDR1 is SEHNR and CDR2 FQNEAQ (reference sequence). J was trimmed by 6 bases and V by 2 bases; bases with no gene match: 7. The CDR3 has 15 amino acids. The CDR3 DNA reads as TGTGCCAGCAGCTTAAATTTCGACAGGGGGCCCGAGCAGTACTTC. As protein: CASSLNFDRGPEQYF.

This sequence joins TRBV14 and TRBJ2-3; TRBD2 agrees at 10 bases. This CDR3 is 16 amino acids long. Germline V gene sequence: CDR1 SGHDN, CDR2 FVKESK. V gave up 0 bases and J gave up 6 bases; unmatched junction bases: 6. CDR3 sequence: CASSQDLAGEGDTQYF. CDR3 nucleotides: TGTGCCAGCAGCCAAGACCTAGCGGGAGAAGGGGATACGCAGTATTTT.

This chain joins TRBV5-1 and TRBJ1-2, with D possibly being TRBD1 (5 bases). This CDR3 is built from 18 residues. Germline V lookup: CDR1 SGHRS, CDR2 YFSETQ. V lost 1 base and J 3 bases, leaving 22 bases between the germline ends. CDR3 nucleotide sequence: TGCGCCAGCAGCTTGTCTCTCAATCGGGGGACGCCTGACTATGGCTACACCTTC. It is translated as CASSLSLNRGTPDYGYTF.

The CDR3 loop reads CASSEARTVNQPQHF. In DNA, the CDR3 is TGTGCCAGCAGTGAAGCTCGGACAGTAAATCAGCCCCAGCATTTT. The rearrangement links TRBV2 to TRBJ1-5; D is possibly TRBD1 (6 bases). The CDR3 has 15 residues. V lost 0 bases, J lost 4 bases, and 10 bases lay in between. The germline CDR1 and CDR2 sequences are SNHLY and FYNNEI.

The rearrangement links TRBV30 to TRBJ2-3; no clear D gene. Trimming removed 3 bases from V and 1 base from J, with 11 bases in between. Germline V gene sequence: CDR1 GTSNPN, CDR2 SVGIG (reference sequence). The CDR3 totals 14 residues. This chain's CDR3 is CAWRELRRTDTQYF. In DNA, the CDR3 is TGTGCCTGGAGAGAACTACGGCGCACAGATACGCAGTATTTT.

The J gene is TRBJ2-7, the V gene TRBV7-9, with D possibly matching TRBD1 (5 bases). V dropped 4 bases and J dropped 3 bases, with 13 bases sitting between them. Germline CDR1 and CDR2: SEHNR and FQNEAQ (reference sequence). This CDR3 comprises 14 residues. CDR3 protein: CASSSGQVYYEQYF. The CDR3 nucleotides read TGTGCCAGCAGCTCCGGACAAGTATACTACGAGCAGTACTTC. The full variable domain, its missing parts supplied by reference TRBV7-9 and TRBJ2-7, is DTGVSQNPRHKITKRGQNVTFRCDPISEHNRLYWYRQTLGQGPEFLTYFQNEAQLEKSRLLSDRFSAERPKGSFSTLEIQRTEQGDSAMYLCASSSGQVYYEQYFGPGTRLTVT.

The chain employs TRBV6-5 and TRBJ1-3; the D is unclear. Germline CDR1 MNHEY, CDR2 SVGAGI. The CDR3 consists of 15 residues. Trimming left V 8 bases short and J 0 bases short, with 14 bases between. The CDR3 DNA is TGTGCCAGCCAAATGACGTGGAGCTCTGGAAACACCATATATTTT. Translation gives CASQMTWSSGNTIYF.

The rearrangement joins TRBV9 to TRBJ2-3; possible D gene TRBD1, 5 bases. Per germline, CDR1 SGDLS and CDR2 YYNGEE. CDR3 length equals 16 residues. Trimming removed 3 bases at V and 4 bases at J, with 18 bases between. CDR3 DNA sequence: TGTGCCAGCAGCGCCCGTTGGGGCTTCCCGGCAGATACGCAGTATTTT. This gives the protein CASSARWGFPADTQYF.

The chain employs TRBV18 and TRBJ2-7; D call uncertain. Per the germline V gene, CDR1 is KGHSH and CDR2 is LQKENI. Trimming took off 2 bases at V and 3 bases at J, with 5 bases between the two ends. The CDR3 length is 12 residues. The CDR3 region has the DNA TGTGCCAGCTCACCAACTCTCTACGAGCAGTACTTC. Its translation is CASSPTLYEQYF. The complete variable domain, with remaining parts taken from reference TRBV18 and TRBJ2-7, reads NAGVMQNPRHLVRRRGQEARLRCSPMKGHSHVYWYRQLPEEGLKFMVYLQKENIIDESGMPKERFSAEFPKEGPSILRIQQVVRGDSAAYFCASSPTLYEQYFGPGTRLTVT.

About this clone itself: This same CDR3 is encoded by further DNA sequences in the sample. The rearrangement links TRBV27 to TRBJ2-7, with 11 bases matching TRBD1. This CDR3 contains 12 residues. V trimming: 5 bases; J trimming: 10 bases; junction bases outside the gene matches: 4. The V gene's germline CDR1 is MNHEY and CDR2 SMNVEV (reference sequence). CDR3 DNA: TGTGCCAGCAGTATAGGACAGGGGGCACAGTACTTC. Translated: CASSIGQGAQYF.

The chain uses TRBV10-3 and TRBJ1-4; 8 bases map to TRBD1. The CDR3 length is 16 residues. With 3 bases clipped from V and 4 bases from J, the junction kept 7 bases outside the gene matches. Per the germline V gene, CDR1 is ENHRY and CDR2 is SYGVKD. CDR3 residues: CAISDRQGAINEKLFF. In nucleotides, the CDR3 is TGTGCCATCAGTGATAGGCAGGGGGCTATTAATGAAAAACTGTTTTTT.

CDR3 nucleotides: TGTGCCTGGAGTGTACGTCGGGGAGATACGCAGTATTTT. It translates to CAWSVRRGDTQYF. The chain carries TRBV30 and TRBJ2-3; the D gene is possibly TRBD2 (5 bases). This CDR3 region has 13 residues. Germline V lookup: CDR1 GTSNPN, CDR2 SVGIG (reference sequence). The germline V and J ends were trimmed by 0 bases and 5 bases, with 9 bases remaining between them. Combining the CDR3 with reference TRBV30 and TRBJ2-3 gives the whole variable domain SQTIHQWPATLVQPVGSPLSLECTVEGTSNPNLYWYRQAAGRGLQLLFYSVGIGQISSEVPQNLSASRPQDRQFILSSKKLLLSDSGFYLCAWSVRRGDTQYFGPGTRLTVL.

This chain links TRBV6-4 with TRBJ1-1; no firm D call. The V gene's germline CDR1 is MRHNA and CDR2 SNTAGT. The CDR3 runs 15 residues. V was clipped by 2 bases and J by 4 bases, with 14 bases between them. CDR3 sequence: CASSDATADSTEAFF. In DNA, the CDR3 is TGTGCCAGCAGTGACGCTACTGCTGACTCCACTGAAGCTTTCTTT.

CDR3 coding DNA: TGCAGCGTTGATCAGGGATCCTATGGCTACACCTTC. Protein sequence: CSVDQGSYGYTF. The chain joins TRBV29-1 to TRBJ1-2; the D gene is possibly TRBD1 (5 bases). V was cut by 3 bases and J by 4 bases, with 9 bases left in between. The CDR3 runs to 12 residues. From germline, CDR1 is SQVTM and CDR2 ANQGSEA.

The V and J genes are TRBV28 and TRBJ1-3, with a possible D match to TRBD1 (6 bases). This CDR3 has 14 amino acids. Trimming took off 3 bases at V and 4 bases at J, with 10 bases between the two ends. Germline assignment: CDR1 MDHEN and CDR2 SYDVKM. The CDR3 region has the DNA TGTGCCAGCAGTTTTCGACAGGCGGGAAACACCATATATTTT. It translates to CASSFRQAGNTIYF. The full variable domain, rest sourced from reference TRBV28 and TRBJ1-3, is DVKVTQSSRYLVKRTGEKVFLECVQDMDHENMFWYRQDPGLGLRLIYFSYDVKMKEKGDIPEGYSVSREKKERFSLILESASTNQTSMYLCASSFRQAGNTIYFGEGSWLTVV.

The rearrangement joins TRBV5-1 to TRBJ2-7; 14 bases fit TRBD2. Looked up from germline, CDR1 is SGHRS and CDR2 is YFSETQ. The length of the CDR3 is 16 residues. Trimming removed 3 bases from V and 4 bases from J; junction bases left unmatched: 6. The CDR3 DNA is TGCGCCAGCAGCTCGGGACTAGCGGGAGTGAGGTACGAGCAGTACTTC. Protein: CASSSGLAGVRYEQYF.

This chain joins TRBV5-4 and TRBJ1-5; 8 bases line up with TRBD1. Trimming at V came to 2 bases and at J to 6 bases, leaving 10 bases not matched to a gene. CDR3 length: 16 residues. Per germline, CDR1 SGHNT and CDR2 YYREEE (reference sequence). CDR3 bases: TGTGCCAGCAGCTTCACTACAGGGGGAAGGGGTCAGCCCCAGCATTTT. It yields the protein CASSFTTGGRGQPQHF.

The rearrangement links TRBV5-1 to TRBJ1-4; 10 nucleotides agree with TRBD1. Germline-derived CDR1 and CDR2 are SGHRS and YFSETQ. J gave up 0 bases and V 3 bases, and 14 bases lay outside the gene matches. The CDR3 contains 20 residues. CDR3 sequence reads: CASSSRDRGTVRATNEKLFF. CDR3 sequence (DNA): TGCGCCAGCAGCTCCCGGGACAGGGGTACCGTACGGGCAACTAATGAAAAACTGTTTTTT.